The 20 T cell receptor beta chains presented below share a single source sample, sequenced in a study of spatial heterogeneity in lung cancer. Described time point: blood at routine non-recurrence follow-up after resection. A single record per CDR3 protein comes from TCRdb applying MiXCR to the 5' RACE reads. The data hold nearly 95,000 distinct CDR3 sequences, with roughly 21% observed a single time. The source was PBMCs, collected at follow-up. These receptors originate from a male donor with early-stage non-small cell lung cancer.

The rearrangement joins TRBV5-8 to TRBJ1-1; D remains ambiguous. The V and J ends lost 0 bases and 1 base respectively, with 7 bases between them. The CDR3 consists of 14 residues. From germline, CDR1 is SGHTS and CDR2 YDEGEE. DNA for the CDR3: TGTGCCAGCAGCTTGGACAGAAGGAACACTGAAGCTTTCTTT. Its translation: CASSLDRRNTEAFF.

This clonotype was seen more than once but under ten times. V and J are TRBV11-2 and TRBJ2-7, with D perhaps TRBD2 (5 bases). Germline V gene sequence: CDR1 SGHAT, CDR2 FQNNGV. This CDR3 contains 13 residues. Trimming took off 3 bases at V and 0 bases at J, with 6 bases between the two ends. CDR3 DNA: TGTGCCAGCAGCTTCGACTACTCCTACGAGCAGTACGTC. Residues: CASSFDYSYEQYV.

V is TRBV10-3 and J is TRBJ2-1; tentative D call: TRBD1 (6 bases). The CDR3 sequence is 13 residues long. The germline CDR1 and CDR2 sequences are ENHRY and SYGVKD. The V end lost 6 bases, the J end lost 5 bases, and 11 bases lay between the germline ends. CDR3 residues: CAIRKDRDNEQFF. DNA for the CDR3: TGTGCCATCAGAAAGGACAGAGACAATGAGCAGTTCTTC.

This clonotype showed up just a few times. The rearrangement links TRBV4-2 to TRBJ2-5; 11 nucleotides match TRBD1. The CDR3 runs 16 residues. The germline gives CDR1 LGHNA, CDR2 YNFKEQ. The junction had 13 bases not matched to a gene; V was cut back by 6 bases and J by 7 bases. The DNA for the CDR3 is TGTGCCAGCAGTCCGGGCGGACAGGGGGCGCCTGGGACCCAGTACTTC. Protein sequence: CASSPGGQGAPGTQYF.

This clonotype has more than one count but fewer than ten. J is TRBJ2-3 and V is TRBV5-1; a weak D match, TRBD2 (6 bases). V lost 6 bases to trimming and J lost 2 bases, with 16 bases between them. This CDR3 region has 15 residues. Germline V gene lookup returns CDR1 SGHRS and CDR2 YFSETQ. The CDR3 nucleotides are TGCGCCAGCATCGAGGACGGGAGAATCACAGATACGCAGTATTTT. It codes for CASIEDGRITDTQYF.

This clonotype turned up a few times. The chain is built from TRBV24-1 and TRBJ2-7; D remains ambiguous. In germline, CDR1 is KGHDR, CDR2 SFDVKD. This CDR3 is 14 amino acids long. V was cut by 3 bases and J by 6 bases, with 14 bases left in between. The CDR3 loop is CATSDGVGSSEQYF. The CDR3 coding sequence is TGTGCCACCAGTGATGGCGTTGGTTCAAGCGAGCAGTACTTC.

The CDR3 bases are TGTGCCAGCAGTGACTCAGCAGGTTTAAGTACTAGCTACACCTTC. This gives the protein CASSDSAGLSTSYTF. This chain links TRBV6-4 with TRBJ1-2; D call uncertain. In germline, CDR1 is MRHNA, CDR2 SNTAGT. The V end was cut by 0 bases, the J end by 9 bases, with 17 bases between. The CDR3 consists of 15 residues.

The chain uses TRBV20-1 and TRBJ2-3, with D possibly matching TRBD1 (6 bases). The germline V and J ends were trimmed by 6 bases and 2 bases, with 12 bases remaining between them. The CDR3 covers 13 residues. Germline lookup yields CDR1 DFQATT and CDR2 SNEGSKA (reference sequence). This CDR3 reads CSAVRGTTDTQYF. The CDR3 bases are TGCAGTGCAGTCAGGGGTACCACAGATACGCAGTATTTT.

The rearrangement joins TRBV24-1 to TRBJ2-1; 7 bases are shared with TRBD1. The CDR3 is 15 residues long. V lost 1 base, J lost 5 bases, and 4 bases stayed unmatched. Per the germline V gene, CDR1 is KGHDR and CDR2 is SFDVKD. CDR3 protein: CATSDFAGGNNEQFF. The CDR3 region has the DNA TGTGCCACCAGTGATTTTGCAGGGGGTAACAATGAGCAGTTCTTC.

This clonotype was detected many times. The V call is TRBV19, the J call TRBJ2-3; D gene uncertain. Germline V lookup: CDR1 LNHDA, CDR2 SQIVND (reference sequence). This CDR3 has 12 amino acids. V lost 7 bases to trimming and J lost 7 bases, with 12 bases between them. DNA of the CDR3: TGTGCCAGTACTGGGGAAACGAATACGCAGTATTTT. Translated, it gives CASTGETNTQYF.

The CDR3 DNA follows: TGCGCCAGCAGGGGGGTTCCCAATGAGCAGTTCTTC. Translation gives CASRGVPNEQFF. The chain uses TRBV10-2 and TRBJ2-1, with D perhaps being TRBD1 or TRBD2 (5 bases each). CDR1 is WSHSY and CDR2 is SAAADI in the germline V gene. The ends were cut back, 6 bases at V and 6 bases at J, with 9 bases in the middle. The CDR3 extends over 12 amino acids.

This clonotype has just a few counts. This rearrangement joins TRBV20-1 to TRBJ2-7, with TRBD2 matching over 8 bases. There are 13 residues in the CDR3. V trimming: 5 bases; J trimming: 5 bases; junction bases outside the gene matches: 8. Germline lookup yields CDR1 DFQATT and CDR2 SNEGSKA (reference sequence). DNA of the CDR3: TGCAGTGCTTTCGGGGGGGGCGGAAACGAGCAGTACTTC. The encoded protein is CSAFGGGGNEQYF.

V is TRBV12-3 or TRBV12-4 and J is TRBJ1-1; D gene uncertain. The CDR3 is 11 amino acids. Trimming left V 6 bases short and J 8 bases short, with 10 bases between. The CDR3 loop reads CASRQRGEAFF. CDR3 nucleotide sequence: TGTGCCAGCAGGCAACGAGGAGAAGCTTTCTTT.

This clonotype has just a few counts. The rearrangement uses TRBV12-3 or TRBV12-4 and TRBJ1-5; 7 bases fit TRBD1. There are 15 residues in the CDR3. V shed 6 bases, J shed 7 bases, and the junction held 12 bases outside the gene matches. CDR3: CASRPQGGAGQPQHF. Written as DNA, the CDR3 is TGTGCCAGCAGACCCCAGGGGGGGGCAGGACAGCCCCAGCATTTT.

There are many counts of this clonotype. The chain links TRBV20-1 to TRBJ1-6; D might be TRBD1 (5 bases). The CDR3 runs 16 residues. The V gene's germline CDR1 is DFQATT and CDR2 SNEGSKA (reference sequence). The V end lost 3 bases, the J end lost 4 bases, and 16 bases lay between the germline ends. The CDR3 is CSASWGGAEYNSPLHF. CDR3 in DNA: TGCAGTGCTAGTTGGGGAGGGGCCGAGTATAATTCACCCCTCCACTTT.

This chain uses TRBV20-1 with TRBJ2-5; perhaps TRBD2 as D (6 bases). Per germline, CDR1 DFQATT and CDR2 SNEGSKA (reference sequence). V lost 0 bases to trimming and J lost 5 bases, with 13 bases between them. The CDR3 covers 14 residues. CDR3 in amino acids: CSARDVGGSETQYF. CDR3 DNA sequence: TGCAGTGCTAGAGATGTGGGGGGATCGGAGACCCAGTACTTC.

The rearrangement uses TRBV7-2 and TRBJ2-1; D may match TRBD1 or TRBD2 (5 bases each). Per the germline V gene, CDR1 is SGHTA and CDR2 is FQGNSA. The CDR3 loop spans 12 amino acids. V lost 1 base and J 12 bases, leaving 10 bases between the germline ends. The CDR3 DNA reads TGTGCCAGCAGCTTAGAGGGACGGAGGCAGTTCTTC. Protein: CASSLEGRRQFF.

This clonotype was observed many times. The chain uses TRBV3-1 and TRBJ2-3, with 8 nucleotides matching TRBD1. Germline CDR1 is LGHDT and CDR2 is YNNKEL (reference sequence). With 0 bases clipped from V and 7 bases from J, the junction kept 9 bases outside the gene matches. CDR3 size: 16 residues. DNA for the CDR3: TGTGCCAGCAGCCAAGATAGCGTCTCCAGGGGGCATACGCAGTATTTT. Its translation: CASSQDSVSRGHTQYF.

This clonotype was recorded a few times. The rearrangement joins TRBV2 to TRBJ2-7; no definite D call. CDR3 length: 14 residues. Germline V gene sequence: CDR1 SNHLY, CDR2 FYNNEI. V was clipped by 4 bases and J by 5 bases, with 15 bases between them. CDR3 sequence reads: CASSADRSVNEQYF. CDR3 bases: TGTGCCAGCAGTGCAGACCGCTCCGTCAACGAGCAGTACTTC.

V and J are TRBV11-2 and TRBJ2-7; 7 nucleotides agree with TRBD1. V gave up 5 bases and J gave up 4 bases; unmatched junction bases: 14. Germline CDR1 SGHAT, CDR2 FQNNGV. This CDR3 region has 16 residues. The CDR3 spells CASSREDRFRKYEQYV. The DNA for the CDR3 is TGTGCCAGCAGCCGAGAGGACAGGTTTAGGAAGTACGAGCAGTACGTC.